Below, 23 T cell receptor beta chains from the same sample are listed, as sequenced in a study of T cell responses to AZD1222 COVID-19 vaccine. Measured with immunoSEQ multiplex PCR; TCRdb has only the in-frame clones, and not every one. Of 150,000 to 200,000 clones in the sample, roughly 93% are singletons; the top ten hold around 0.9%. This specimen was peripheral blood, taken on day 0 of AZD1222 vaccination. The receptors were sampled from an adult in good health.

The J gene is TRBJ2-3, the V gene TRBV9, with D uncertain. Germline V CDR1 and CDR2: SGDLS, YYNGEE. The CDR3 runs to 14 residues. V dropped 5 bases and J dropped 0 bases, with 10 bases sitting between them. Written as DNA, the CDR3 is TGTGCCAGCAGTCCGACGATCAGCACAGATACGCAGTATTTT. It codes for CASSPTISTDTQYF.

This sequence joins TRBV4-3 and TRBJ2-1; TRBD1 matches 7 bases. The CDR3 is made up of 19 amino acids. From germline, CDR1 is LGHNA and CDR2 YSLEER. The V segment lost 0 bases and the J segment 6 bases; nucleotides outside the gene matches: 17. The CDR3 sequence is CASSQDWGQRVYMTNEQFF. The CDR3 DNA follows: TGCGCCAGCAGCCAAGATTGGGGACAGCGTGTATACATGACCAATGAGCAGTTCTTC.

In DNA, the CDR3 is TGTGCCAGCAGCTTAGACGGACAGGGGCAGACAGATACGCAGTATTTT. Translating gives CASSLDGQGQTDTQYF. This rearrangement joins TRBV13 to TRBJ2-3; 9 bases fit TRBD1. Trimming cost V 1 base and J 3 bases; bases outside gene matches: 5. Germline V gene data show CDR1 as PRHDT and CDR2 as FYEKMQ (reference sequence). There are 16 residues in the CDR3.

V and J are TRBV7-2 and TRBJ2-3; D unresolved. Germline values: CDR1 SGHTA, CDR2 FQGNSA. CDR3 length equals 14 residues. Trimming left V 5 bases short and J 7 bases short, with 16 bases between. The CDR3 DNA reads as TGTGCCAGCAGCCCTAATGACCTCGTATATACGCAGTATTTT. It translates to CASSPNDLVYTQYF. The full variable domain, with the rest looked up from reference TRBV7-2 and TRBJ2-3, is GAGVSQSPSNKVTEKGKDVELRCDPISGHTALYWYRQSLGQGLEFLIYFQGNSAPDKSGLPSDRFSAERTGGSVSTLTIQRTQQEDSAVYLCASSPNDLVYTQYFGPGTRLTVL.

V is TRBV7-8 and J is TRBJ1-1; no clear D. Trimming cost V 5 bases and J 1 base, with 11 bases left between them. The germline CDR1 and CDR2 sequences are SGHVS and FQNEAQ. This CDR3 spans 14 amino acids. CDR3 nucleotide sequence: TGTGCCAGCAGCGACGGCACCTGGAACACTGAAGCTTTCTTT. This translates into CASSDGTWNTEAFF.

This chain joins TRBV24-1 and TRBJ1-2, with no clear D. The CDR3 runs to 14 residues. Trimming took off 4 bases at V and 5 bases at J, with 13 bases between the two ends. CDR1 and CDR2 from the germline V gene are KGHDR and SFDVKD. Here the CDR3 DNA reads TGTGCCACCAGTGACGGAGGGAGGGAATATGGCTACACCTTC. Its protein is CATSDGGREYGYTF.

V and J are TRBV5-6 and TRBJ1-5; D may be TRBD1 (5 bases). Germline V gene lookup returns CDR1 SGHDT and CDR2 YYEEEE. V was pared by 4 bases and J by 4 bases, with 18 bases between. The CDR3 is made up of 16 amino acids. The chain's CDR3 is CASSHKPGRGNQPQHF. CDR3 DNA: TGTGCCAGCAGCCACAAACCGGGACGTGGAAATCAGCCCCAGCATTTT.

The chain uses TRBV19 and TRBJ1-1; no clear D gene. There are 12 residues in the CDR3. Trimming left V 4 bases short and J 1 base short, with 4 bases between. Germline CDR1 reads LNHDA; CDR2 reads SQIVND (reference sequence). The CDR3 region is CASSTGNTEAFF. CDR3 nucleotides: TGTGCCAGTAGTACAGGGAACACTGAAGCTTTCTTT. Supplemented by reference TRBV19 and TRBJ1-1, the full variable domain reads DGGITQSPKYLFRKEGQNVTLSCEQNLNHDAMYWYRQDPGQGLRLIYYSQIVNDFQKGDIAEGYSVSREKKESFPLTVTSAQKNPTAFYLCASSTGNTEAFFGQGTRLTVV.

The V call is TRBV28, the J call TRBJ1-2; D possibly corresponds to TRBD1 (6 bases). The CDR3 is made up of 14 amino acids. V was pared by 6 bases and J by 0 bases, with 11 bases between. Per germline, CDR1 MDHEN and CDR2 SYDVKM. Here the CDR3 reads CASRQGSTNYGYTF. The CDR3 coding sequence is TGTGCCAGCAGACAGGGATCTACTAACTATGGCTACACCTTC.

The V and J genes are TRBV11-2 and TRBJ1-4; no reliable D call. The CDR3 sequence is 13 residues long. V was clipped by 3 bases and J by 7 bases, with 9 bases between them. CDR1 and CDR2 (germline): SGHAT, FQNNGV. The CDR3 protein is CASSLLFGEKLFF. CDR3 nucleotides: TGTGCCAGCAGCTTGTTGTTTGGTGAAAAACTGTTTTTT. Together with reference TRBV11-2 and TRBJ1-4, the CDR3 gives the full variable domain: EAGVAQSPRYKIIEKRQSVAFWCNPISGHATLYWYQQILGQGPKLLIQFQNNGVVDDSQLPKDRFSAERLKGVDSTLKIQPAKLEDSAVYLCASSLLFGEKLFFGSGTQLSVL.

Written as DNA, the CDR3 is TGTGCCATCAGTGAGCACTCGAGCTCCTACAATGAGCAGTTCTTC. It is translated as CAISEHSSSYNEQFF. V is TRBV10-3 and J is TRBJ2-1; D call uncertain. The CDR3 is 15 amino acids. CDR1 ENHRY and CDR2 SYGVKD come from the germline V gene. With 2 bases removed from V and 0 bases from J, the gap between germline ends came to 8 bases.

V and J are TRBV28 and TRBJ1-1; 7 bases are a match to TRBD1. Unmatched junction bases numbered 1, after V lost 3 bases and J lost 0 bases. The germline V gene encodes CDR1 MDHEN and CDR2 SYDVKM. The length of the CDR3 is 14 residues. As DNA, the CDR3 is TGTGCCAGCAGTTTGGGACAGTTGAACACTGAAGCTTTCTTT. It specifies CASSLGQLNTEAFF.

Concerning this clone: The same CDR3 also results from other DNA sequences found in this sample. The chain uses TRBV5-1 and TRBJ1-1; D gene unclear. This CDR3 has 13 amino acids. The V end was cut by 0 bases, the J end by 0 bases, with 3 bases between. Per germline, CDR1 SGHRS and CDR2 YFSETQ. In DNA form, the CDR3 reads TGCGCCAGCAGCTTGGGAATGAACACTGAAGCTTTCTTT. Its translation is CASSLGMNTEAFF.

The chain couples TRBV6-2 or TRBV6-3 to TRBJ1-5; D ambiguous. Per germline, CDR1 MNHEY and CDR2 SVGEGT. V lost 0 bases to trimming and J lost 9 bases, with 9 bases between them. CDR3 size: 13 residues. CDR3 DNA sequence: TGTGCCAGCAGTTACTCGGTCAGGCGGCCCCAGCATTTT. Protein: CASSYSVRRPQHF.

This clone was found once. The chain is built from TRBV5-1 and TRBJ2-7, with 7 bases identical to TRBD2. CDR3 length equals 16 residues. The V gene's germline CDR1 is SGHRS and CDR2 YFSETQ. V shed 6 bases and J 2 bases; nucleotides not matched to a gene: 14. The chain's CDR3 is CASTPAAGEGAYEQYF. As DNA, the CDR3 is TGCGCCAGCACCCCTGCTGCCGGGGAGGGTGCCTACGAGCAGTACTTC.

The chain uses TRBV2 and TRBJ1-1; D ambiguous. Germline V gene lookup returns CDR1 SNHLY and CDR2 FYNNEI. V shed 6 bases and J shed 6 bases, with 17 bases lying between them. CDR3 length equals 14 residues. CDR3 DNA sequence: TGTGCCAGCAGCGGAAGGACCGATGATCCTGAAGCTTTCTTT. Residues: CASSGRTDDPEAFF. The whole variable domain, filled in from reference TRBV2 and TRBJ1-1, reads EPEVTQTPSHQVTQMGQEVILRCVPISNHLYFYWYRQILGQKVEFLVSFYNNEISEKSEIFDDQFSVERPDGSNFTLKIRSTKLEDSAMYFCASSGRTDDPEAFFGQGTRLTVV.

This chain uses TRBV18 with TRBJ1-5; D may be TRBD1 (5 bases). The CDR3 covers 16 residues. V was shortened by 2 bases and J by 6 bases, with 17 bases between the two germline ends. Germline values: CDR1 KGHSH, CDR2 LQKENI. CDR3 residues: CASSPASSGMGQPQHF. CDR3 nucleotide sequence: TGTGCCAGCTCACCAGCTAGCTCAGGGATGGGTCAGCCCCAGCATTTT.

This clone was counted once. For the CDR3, the DNA is TGCGCCAGCAGCTTCCGAGCCCCAGGCGCTGGAAACACCATATATTTT. Translating it yields CASSFRAPGAGNTIYF. The chain couples TRBV5-1 to TRBJ1-3, with no clear D. V was pared by 2 bases and J by 2 bases, with 14 bases between. The germline gives CDR1 SGHRS, CDR2 YFSETQ. The CDR3 is 16 residues long. Full variable domain (outside the CDR3, taken from reference TRBV5-1 and TRBJ1-3): KAGVTQTPRYLIKTRGQQVTLSCSPISGHRSVSWYQQTPGQGLQFLFEYFSETQRNKGNFPGRFSGRQFSNSRSEMNVSTLELGDSALYLCASSFRAPGAGNTIYFGEGSWLTVV.

The chain has TRBV5-1 and TRBJ1-2, with D perhaps matching TRBD1 (5 bases). The V gene lost 0 bases and the J gene lost 3 bases, with 12 bases spanning the gap. This CDR3 is 15 amino acids long. Germline V CDR1 and CDR2: SGHRS, YFSETQ. CDR3 in DNA: TGCGCCAGCAGCTTGGCCGGGGGAGTCGACTATGGCTACACCTTC. Encoded protein: CASSLAGGVDYGYTF.

The chain links TRBV10-3 to TRBJ2-3, with D perhaps TRBD2 (6 bases). Germline CDR1 is ENHRY and CDR2 is SYGVKD. The CDR3 totals 19 residues. Trimming removed 4 bases at V and 0 bases at J, with 23 bases between. CDR3 sequence reads: CAISGPRDLGPSSTDTQYF. The CDR3 coding sequence is TGTGCCATCAGTGGACCTCGGGACTTAGGCCCCTCTAGCACAGATACGCAGTATTTT.

The CDR3 here is CASSLEIFRTGHSPLHF. In DNA form, the CDR3 reads TGTGCCAGCAGCTTGGAAATTTTCAGGACGGGTCACTCACCCCTCCACTTT. The V and J genes are TRBV5-6 and TRBJ1-6; no firm D call. V gave up 0 bases and J gave up 10 bases, with 20 bases separating them. CDR1 and CDR2 (germline): SGHDT, YYEEEE. The CDR3 contains 17 residues.

The chain links TRBV5-4 to TRBJ1-4; unclear D gene. Germline V lookup: CDR1 SGHNT, CDR2 YYREEE (reference sequence). CDR3 size: 16 residues. Trimming removed 4 bases at V and 4 bases at J, with 17 bases between. DNA for the CDR3: TGTGCCAGCAGCGAAAATACTAACAGTCATAATGAAAAACTGTTTTTT. Its translation is CASSENTNSHNEKLFF. Complete variable domain (other parts from reference TRBV5-4 and TRBJ1-4): ETGVTQSPTHLIKTRGQQVTLRCSSQSGHNTVSWYQQALGQGPQFIFQYYREEENGRGNFPPRFSGLQFPNYSSELNVNALELDDSALYLCASSENTNSHNEKLFFGSGTQLSVL.

This chain joins TRBV11-3 and TRBJ2-7; D assignment may be TRBD1 or TRBD2 (5 bases each). Germline loops: CDR1 SGHNT, CDR2 YENEEA. Trimming left V 5 bases short and J 3 bases short, with 17 bases between. CDR3 length equals 15 residues. CDR3 DNA: TGTGCCAGCAGCCCACAACGGGGCACCCTCTACGAGCAGTACTTC. Its protein is CASSPQRGTLYEQYF.